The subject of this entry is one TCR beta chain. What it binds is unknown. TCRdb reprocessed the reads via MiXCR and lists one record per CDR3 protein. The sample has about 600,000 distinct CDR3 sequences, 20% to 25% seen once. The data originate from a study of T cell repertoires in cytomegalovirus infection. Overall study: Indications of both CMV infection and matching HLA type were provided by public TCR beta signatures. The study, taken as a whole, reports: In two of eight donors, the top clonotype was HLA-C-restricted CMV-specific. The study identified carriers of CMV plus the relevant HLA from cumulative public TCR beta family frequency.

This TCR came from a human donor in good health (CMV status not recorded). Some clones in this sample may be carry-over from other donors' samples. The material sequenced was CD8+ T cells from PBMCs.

The CDR3 spells CATSDRRTAGSYNEQFF. CDR3 DNA sequence: TGTGCCACCAGTGATCGACGGACAGCCGGGTCCTACAATGAGCAGTTCTTC. The genes are TRBV24-1 and TRBJ2-1; D possibly corresponds to TRBD1 (6 bases). Deletions cut 3 bases from V and 1 base from J, with 15 bases between. Per the germline V gene, CDR1 is KGHDR and CDR2 is SFDVKD. This CDR3 is 17 amino acids long.